This TCR beta chain was documented in a study of blood T cell repertoires in COVID-19. Germline CDR1 is KGHSH and CDR2 is LQKENI. With 6 bases removed from V and 1 base from J, the gap between germline ends came to 21 bases. This CDR3 is 17 amino acids long. The study counted Cohort 3 donors as recovered given two negative PCRs, clearance, or symptom resolution. Original methodology: For nucleated cells, counts were estimated from reference gene primer amplification. Using immunoSEQ multiplex PCR, the repertoire was profiled, and TCRdb retains in-frame clones only, with some absent. The DNA gave D and trimming, while V, J and clone size come from that table. Among 310,000 or so clones listed, about 85% were seen once.

The genes are TRBV18 and TRBJ1-2; D might be TRBD1 (6 bases). The TCR comes from a woman aged 25 to 39 who had recovered from COVID-19. Sequences were obtained from PBMCs or T cells enriched from blood (not recorded which). CDR3 protein: CASSQLDGTSFNYGYTF. The CDR3 coding sequence is TGTGCCAGCTCCCAACTAGACGGGACATCTTTTAACTATGGCTACACCTTC.